One sample yielded the 26 T cell receptor beta chains listed below, sequenced in a study of technical replicates of blood from several donors. TCRdb's copy holds only in-frame clones and misses some; the assay was immunoSEQ multiplex PCR. The sample comprises approximately 70,000 clones, 95% to 97% of which are singletons, and roughly 0.2% rests with the top ten. Sequences were obtained from T cells isolated from PBMCs. These receptors were taken from a human donor in good health.

V is TRBV10-3 and J is TRBJ1-2, with D tentatively TRBD1 (5 bases). V lost 10 bases and J lost 8, with 23 bases in between. This CDR3 comprises 14 residues. Looked up from germline, CDR1 is ENHRY and CDR2 is SYGVKD. This CDR3 reads CANSDGGARWGYTF. CDR3 in DNA: TGTGCCAATTCGGACGGCGGGGCCCGGTGGGGCTACACCTTC.

The chain joins TRBV28 to TRBJ1-2; no firm D call. Trimming took off 3 bases at V and 7 bases at J, with 9 bases between the two ends. Germline CDR1 reads MDHEN; CDR2 reads SYDVKM. CDR3 length: 12 residues. CDR3: CASSFREVGYTF. CDR3 DNA sequence: TGTGCCAGCAGTTTTCGGGAAGTTGGCTACACCTTC.

V gene TRBV4-2 combines with J gene TRBJ2-7; a possible D gene is TRBD1 (6 bases). The V gene lost 0 bases and the J gene lost 7 bases, with 31 bases spanning the gap. The CDR3 totals 20 residues. The germline gives CDR1 LGHNA, CDR2 YNFKEQ. CDR3 region: CASSQEILVASVVGAGEQYF. In DNA form, the CDR3 reads TGTGCCAGCAGCCAAGAGATTCTGGTAGCCTCTGTGGTGGGGGCGGGTGAGCAGTACTTC.

This rearrangement joins TRBV19 to TRBJ1-3; D gene unclear. CDR3 length: 15 residues. CDR1 is LNHDA and CDR2 is SQIVND in the germline V gene (reference sequence). Trimming removed 6 bases at V and 0 bases at J, with 12 bases between. The CDR3 DNA sequence: TGTGCCAGTAGGCCGTCAGAACCCTCTGGAAACACCATATATTTT. Its translation is CASRPSEPSGNTIYF.

The gene calls are TRBV19 and TRBJ1-6, with 7 bases that match TRBD1. V was pared by 5 bases and J by 7 bases, with 8 bases of the junction left unmatched. In germline, CDR1 is LNHDA, CDR2 SQIVND (reference sequence). This CDR3 contains 15 residues. The CDR3 reads CASSSRQGRNSPLHF. The CDR3 nucleotides read TGTGCCAGTAGTTCTCGACAGGGTAGGAATTCACCCCTCCACTTT.

This chain uses TRBV11-2 with TRBJ2-7, with a possible D match to TRBD1 (7 bases). The CDR3 spans 14 residues. Between the trimmed V and J ends, which lost 9 bases and 2 bases, there was a span of 17 bases. CDR1 SGHAT and CDR2 FQNNGV come from the germline V gene. CDR3 sequence (DNA): TGTGCCAGTGGACAGGACTATTTCACCTACGAGCAGTACTTC. Its protein is CASGQDYFTYEQYF.

This rearrangement joins TRBV4-1 to TRBJ2-7, with 7 positions matching TRBD1. In germline, CDR1 is MGHRA, CDR2 YSYEKL. The CDR3 is 13 residues long. V was clipped by 3 bases and J by 4 bases; unmatched bases: 3. This chain's CDR3 is CASSHGTAYEQYF. CDR3 bases: TGCGCCAGCAGCCACGGGACAGCTTACGAGCAGTACTTC.

This chain joins TRBV19 and TRBJ1-5; D is possibly TRBD1 (5 bases). There are 16 residues in the CDR3. Germline V CDR1 and CDR2: LNHDA, SQIVND (reference sequence). Trimming shortened V by 3 bases and J by 0 bases, and 12 bases separated the two germline ends. The CDR3: CASSIRRQISNQPQHF. The CDR3 nucleotides read TGTGCCAGTAGTATTCGTCGACAGATTAGCAATCAGCCCCAGCATTTT.

The chain combines TRBV19 with TRBJ1-2; possible D gene TRBD1, 6 bases. CDR3 length equals 12 residues. CDR1 and CDR2 (germline): LNHDA, SQIVND (reference sequence). Trimming left V 6 bases short and J 8 bases short, with 13 bases between. CDR3 residues: CASSTAGVGYTF. The CDR3, as DNA: TGTGCCAGTAGCACAGCAGGGGTCGGCTACACCTTC. Full variable domain (outside the CDR3, taken from reference TRBV19 and TRBJ1-2): DGGITQSPKYLFRKEGQNVTLSCEQNLNHDAMYWYRQDPGQGLRLIYYSQIVNDFQKGDIAEGYSVSREKKESFPLTVTSAQKNPTAFYLCASSTAGVGYTFGSGTRLTVV.

The rearrangement uses TRBV9 and TRBJ2-5; 12 nucleotides match TRBD2. The trim removed 4 bases at V and 2 bases at J, leaving 6 bases unmatched. Germline loops: CDR1 SGDLS, CDR2 YYNGEE. The CDR3 length is 16 residues. The CDR3 DNA is TGTGCCAGCAGCCTGCAGACTAGCGGGGGTCAAGAGACCCAGTACTTC. Amino acids: CASSLQTSGGQETQYF.

The V gene is TRBV4-2, the J gene TRBJ1-5, with TRBD1 as a possible D gene (5 bases). V was shortened by 1 base and J by 2 bases, with 12 bases between the two germline ends. Germline V gene data show CDR1 as LGHNA and CDR2 as YNFKEQ. This CDR3 has 16 amino acids. The CDR3: CASSQVWGTGNQPQHF. The DNA of the CDR3 is TGTGCCAGCAGCCAAGTCTGGGGGACTGGCAATCAGCCCCAGCATTTT.

This chain joins TRBV5-8 and TRBJ2-7, with 11 bases that match TRBD2. The CDR3 is 14 amino acids. The germline gives CDR1 SGHTS, CDR2 YDEGEE. Unmatched junction bases numbered 5, after V lost 2 bases and J lost 7 bases. CDR3 nucleotide sequence: TGTGCCAGCAGCTTAACTAGCGGGAGCGGGGAGCAGTACTTC. As protein: CASSLTSGSGEQYF. Full variable domain (missing parts from reference TRBV5-8 and TRBJ2-7): EAGVTQSPTHLIKTRGQQATLRCSPISGHTSVYWYQQALGLGLQFLLWYDEGEERNRGNFPPRFSGRQFPNYSSELNVNALELEDSALYLCASSLTSGSGEQYFGPGTRLTVT.

The genes are TRBV5-4 and TRBJ2-3; TRBD2 agrees at 8 bases. Germline CDR1 and CDR2: SGHNT and YYREEE (reference sequence). This CDR3 is built from 15 residues. Trimming at V came to 6 bases and at J to 2 bases, leaving 8 bases not matched to a gene. CDR3 residues: CASIEAGVLTDTQYF. The CDR3 coding sequence is TGTGCCAGCATCGAAGCGGGAGTGCTCACAGATACGCAGTATTTT.

The genes are TRBV29-1 and TRBJ1-5; 7 nucleotides line up with TRBD1. Germline V CDR1 and CDR2: SQVTM, ANQGSEA. Germline trimming cut 5 bases from V and 9 bases from J; bases unmatched to any gene: 10. The CDR3 sequence is 13 residues long. The CDR3 loop is CSVSLGPGGPQHF. CDR3 DNA: TGCAGCGTTAGTCTAGGCCCAGGGGGGCCCCAGCATTTT.

The rearrangement joins TRBV28 to TRBJ1-5; 8 nucleotides line up with TRBD1. Losses at the gene ends were 3 bases for V and 5 bases for J; bases not matched to a gene: 3. The CDR3 consists of 14 residues. Germline assignment: CDR1 MDHEN and CDR2 SYDVKM. The CDR3: CASSLPTGDQPQHF. CDR3 coding DNA: TGTGCCAGCAGTTTGCCGACAGGGGATCAGCCCCAGCATTTT.

The chain carries TRBV5-8 and TRBJ2-7; unclear D gene. Looked up from germline, CDR1 is SGHTS and CDR2 is YDEGEE. The CDR3 is 12 residues long. V lost 1 base and J lost 1, with 3 bases in between. In DNA form, the CDR3 reads TGTGCCAGCAGCTTGACATCCTACGAGCAGTACTTC. This gives the protein CASSLTSYEQYF.

The CDR3 sequence: CASSRTASNEKLFF. The DNA of the CDR3 is TGTGCCAGCAGTCGGACAGCAAGTAATGAAAAACTGTTTTTT. This sequence joins TRBV2 and TRBJ1-4; a possible D gene is TRBD1 (6 bases). Deletions cut 5 bases from V and 4 bases from J, with 11 bases between. The germline gives CDR1 SNHLY, CDR2 FYNNEI. The CDR3 is 14 residues long.

The V call is TRBV11-1, the J call TRBJ2-7; 8 bases are shared with TRBD1. There are 18 residues in the CDR3. In germline, CDR1 is SGHAT, CDR2 FQDESV (reference sequence). V shed 3 bases, J shed 2 bases, and the junction held 15 bases outside the gene matches. This CDR3 reads CASSFFPPTGATTYEQYF. CDR3 sequence (DNA): TGTGCCAGCAGCTTTTTTCCCCCGACAGGGGCCACAACCTACGAGCAGTACTTC.

The chain has TRBV5-1 and TRBJ1-2; 7 nucleotides line up with TRBD1. CDR1 is SGHRS and CDR2 is YFSETQ in the germline V gene. Losses at the gene ends were 4 bases for V and 3 bases for J; bases not matched to a gene: 0. The CDR3 contains 12 residues. This CDR3 is CASSTGDYGYTF. CDR3 bases: TGCGCCAGCAGCACAGGGGACTATGGCTACACCTTC.

The rearrangement links TRBV5-1 to TRBJ1-1; the match to TRBD1 covers 7 bases. V trimming: 4 bases; J trimming: 1 base; junction bases outside the gene matches: 7. The CDR3 contains 15 residues. Germline V gives CDR1 SGHRS, CDR2 YFSETQ. CDR3 bases: TGCGCCAGCAGCATGACCGGGACAGAGAACACTGAAGCTTTCTTT. This gives the protein CASSMTGTENTEAFF.

The CDR3 loop reads CASSSPRVLQPSSTDTQYF. CDR3 nucleotides: TGTGCCAGCAGTTCCCCCCGGGTTTTGCAGCCCTCCTCCACAGATACGCAGTATTTT. V and J are TRBV27 and TRBJ2-3; D uncertain. Per germline, CDR1 MNHEY and CDR2 SMNVEV (reference sequence). Trimming pared 4 bases from V and 2 bases from J, leaving 25 bases between. The CDR3 spans 19 residues.

This chain joins TRBV21-1 and TRBJ1-5; the table assigns TRBD1, which was not confirmed against the DNA. TRBV21-1 is described as a pseudogene. The CDR3 is made up of 17 amino acids. CDR3 sequence reads: CARDPGQVVKSNQPQHF. The DNA for the CDR3 is TGTGCCAGGGACCCAGGGCAGGTGGTAAAAAGCAATCAGCCCCAGCATTTT.

V is TRBV5-8 and J is TRBJ2-4; D possibly corresponds to TRBD1 (6 bases). The V gene's germline CDR1 is SGHTS and CDR2 YDEGEE. The CDR3 is 16 amino acids. V was trimmed by 4 bases and J by 2 bases, leaving 16 bases between them. The CDR3 DNA reads TGTGCCAGCAGCCCTAACAGGGAAATGACCAAAAACATTCAGTACTTC. Translated, it gives CASSPNREMTKNIQYF.

This sequence joins TRBV30 and TRBJ1-1, with D tentatively TRBD1 (5 bases). The CDR3 runs 12 residues. Germline V gene lookup returns CDR1 GTSNPN and CDR2 SVGIG (reference sequence). V lost 4 bases and J lost 6, with 12 bases in between. CDR3: CAWTGSLAEAFF. For the CDR3, the DNA is TGTGCCTGGACAGGGTCTCTGGCTGAAGCTTTCTTT.

This chain links TRBV7-3 with TRBJ1-1; 10 bases map to TRBD1. The CDR3 spans 15 residues. The V gene's germline CDR1 is SGHTA and CDR2 FQGTGA. V dropped 1 base and J dropped 3; count of bases not matched to a gene: 2. DNA for the CDR3: TGTGCCAGCAGCTTAAGGGGGACAGGGGACACTGAAGCTTTCTTT. Its translation is CASSLRGTGDTEAFF. The full variable domain, rest sourced from reference TRBV7-3 and TRBJ1-1, is GAGVSQTPSNKVTEKGKYVELRCDPISGHTALYWYRQSLGQGPEFLIYFQGTGAADDSGLPNDRFFAVRPEGSVSTLKIQRTERGDSAVYLCASSLRGTGDTEAFFGQGTRLTVV.

J is TRBJ1-5 and V is TRBV15; TRBD1 matches at 7 bases. Germline values: CDR1 LNHNV, CDR2 YYDKDF (reference sequence). Unmatched junction bases numbered 12, after V lost 3 bases and J lost 4 bases. CDR3 length: 17 residues. CDR3 residues: CATSRGLDRKSNQPQHF. In DNA, the CDR3 is TGTGCCACCAGCAGGGGATTGGACAGGAAATCTAATCAGCCCCAGCATTTT.